This is a list of T cell receptor beta chains from one sample in a study of T cells in localized non-small cell lung cancer. Produced via immunoSEQ multiplex PCR; TCRdb's table is partial and in-frame only. The sample lists about 77,000 clones; 85% to 90% were seen once. Sequenced here: peripheral blood, sampled before any cancer treatment. The receptor source for this set is a woman aged 40-69 years with stage I squamous cell lung carcinoma. Both conserved end residues are part of each CDR3. A D gene is named only where the DNA matches it firmly. The size of a clone is reported for some rows only, either as once, few or many, or as a class for expanded clones.

TRBJ2-2 | . | 14 | TRBV19 | once | CASSTRGGSGELFF | TGTGCCAGTAGTACCCGGGGAGGATCCGGGGAGCTGTTTTTT
TRBJ2-7 | . | 13 | TRBV7-9 | few | CASSLAGGHEQYF | TGTGCCAGCAGCTTAGCTGGGGGTCACGAGCAGTACTTC
TRBJ2-3 | . | 12 | TRBV27 | . | CASTSGSRTQYF | TGTGCCAGCACCTCAGGGTCTCGTACGCAGTATTTT
TRBJ2-7 | . | 14 | TRBV6-5 | . | CASSYSGGTYEQYF | TGTGCCAGCAGTTACTCAGGAGGTACCTACGAGCAGTACTTC
TRBJ1-1 | . | 15 | TRBV6-1 | . | CASTSMADPNTEAFF | TGTGCCAGCACATCGATGGCGGATCCGAACACTGAAGCTTTCTTT
TRBJ1-2 | . | 17 | TRBV4-1 | . | CASSLQNIPGTRYGYTF | TGCGCCAGCAGCTTGCAAAATATCCCGGGAACCCGCTATGGCTACACCTTC
TRBJ1-1 | TRBD1 | 12 | TRBV2 | . | CATHDRDTEAFF | TGTGCCACCCACGACAGGGACACTGAAGCTTTCTTT
TRBJ1-2 | . | 14 | TRBV6-5 | once | CASSLSREAYGYTF | TGTGCCAGCAGCCTCTCAAGGGAAGCGTATGGCTACACCTTC
TRBJ2-3 | . | 12 | TRBV5-8 | . | CASSPLRATQYF | TGTGCCAGCAGCCCCCTAAGAGCTACGCAGTATTTT
TRBJ1-6 | . | 15 | TRBV30 | . | CAWSIRGRSNSPLHF | TGTGCCTGGAGTATCCGTGGCCGGAGTAATTCACCCCTCCACTTT
TRBJ2-5 | TRBD2 | 15 | TRBV7-9 | . | CASSLTSGGTETQYF | TGTGCCAGCAGTCTGACTAGCGGGGGAACGGAGACCCAGTACTTC
TRBJ1-4 | . | 10 | TRBV2 | once | CASSAGPTFF | TGTGCCAGCAGTGCCGGCCCAACGTTTTTT
TRBJ2-5 | . | 16 | TRBV7-7 | . | CASTPGILLKQETQYF | TGTGCTAGCACCCCGGGTATTCTTTTAAAGCAAGAGACCCAGTACTTC
TRBJ2-5 | . | 12 | TRBV6-1 | . | CASSEVGETQYF | TGTGCCAGCAGTGAGGTAGGGGAGACCCAGTACTTC
TRBJ2-4 | . | 13 | TRBV7-9 | . | CAVGRGSVNIQYF | TGTGCCGTTGGGCGGGGATCGGTGAACATTCAGTACTTC
TRBJ2-2 | . | 13 | TRBV6-1 | . | CASRFLGPGELFF | TGTGCCAGCAGATTCCTGGGCCCCGGGGAGCTGTTTTTT
TRBJ1-1 | . | 15 | TRBV25-1 | few | CASSEYMGPNTEAFF | TGTGCCAGCAGTGAATATATGGGACCGAACACTGAAGCTTTCTTT
TRBJ1-2 | . | 13 | TRBV10-3 | . | CAISQQERDGYTF | TGTGCCATCAGCCAACAAGAACGGGATGGCTACACCTTC
TRBJ1-6 | . | 17 | TRBV2 | . | CASSEGGSGSYNSPLHF | TGTGCCAGCAGTGAAGGAGGGTCCGGCTCCTATAATTCACCCCTCCACTTT
TRBJ1-1 | . | 14 | TRBV11-2 | . | CASSLKRDNTEAFF | TGTGCCAGCAGCTTAAAAAGGGACAACACTGAAGCTTTCTTT
TRBJ2-2 | . | 15 | TRBV7-8 | . | CASSLAIGGTGELFF | TGTGCCAGCAGCTTAGCCATCGGAGGAACCGGGGAGCTGTTTTTT
TRBJ2-5 | . | 15 | TRBV5-8 | . | CASSLDGGPQETQYF | TGTGCCAGCAGCTTGGACGGGGGGCCCCAAGAGACCCAGTACTTC
TRBJ1-2 | . | 16 | TRBV4-2 | . | CASSQDVRGSNYGYTF | TGTGCCAGCAGCCAAGATGTCCGGGGCTCTAACTATGGCTACACCTTC
TRBJ2-4 | . | 15 | TRBV10-3 | once | CAITPLGEAKNIQYF | TGTGCCATCACCCCATTAGGGGAAGCCAAAAACATTCAGTACTTC